These T cell receptor beta chains were read from a single sample in a study of blood T cell repertoires in COVID-19. TCRdb's copy holds only in-frame clones and misses some; the assay was immunoSEQ multiplex PCR. The sample has approximately 110,000 clones; roughly nine tenths are singletons. Specimen: peripheral blood. Receptor source: a woman older than 75 with acute or convalescent COVID-19. The CDR3 runs from the conserved cysteine through the conserved F or W. D genes are given only for firm matches. Clone size is shown for a subset of rows, as once, few, many or a class of expanded clone.

clone_size,v_call,d_call,j_call,cdr3_aa,cdr3_nt
.,TRBV11-3,TRBD2,TRBJ2-5,CASSLGAGGLEETQYF,TGTGCCAGCAGCTTAGGGGCGGGGGGACTAGAAGAGACCCAGTACTTC
.,TRBV23-1,.,TRBJ2-7,CANGFPHPKRLRIYEQYF,TGCGCCAACGGCTTTCCCCACCCGAAGAGACTCAGAATCTACGAGCAGTACTTC
.,TRBV19,.,TRBJ1-1,CASSIGVNTEAFF,TGTGCCAGTAGTATAGGAGTGAACACTGAAGCTTTCTTT
.,TRBV12-3/TRBV12-4,.,TRBJ2-1,CASSREVNEQFF,TGTGCCAGCAGTCGCGAGGTGAATGAGCAGTTCTTC
.,TRBV7-2,TRBD1,TRBJ2-7,CASSTRTGLPYEQYF,TGTGCCAGCAGCACTCGGACAGGGTTACCCTACGAGCAGTACTTC
.,TRBV6-5,TRBD1,TRBJ1-4,CASSYTGATNEKLFF,TGTGCCAGCAGTTACACAGGGGCAACTAATGAAAAACTGTTTTTT
.,TRBV6-6,.,TRBJ1-4,CASAAPEDEKLFF,TGTGCCAGCGCGGCACCCGAGGATGAAAAACTGTTTTTT
few,TRBV5-4,TRBD1,TRBJ2-2,CASSLGYRGRTGELFF,TGTGCCAGCAGCTTGGGATACAGGGGACGGACCGGGGAGCTGTTTTTT
few,TRBV3-1/TRBV3-2,TRBD1,TRBJ2-2,CASSSSTGLTGELFF,TGTGCCAGCAGCTCATCGACAGGGTTGACCGGGGAGCTGTTTTTT
.,TRBV7-2,.,TRBJ2-5,CASSLGGQRETQYF,TGTGCCAGCAGCTTAGGGGGGCAGAGAGAGACCCAGTACTTC
.,TRBV6-2/TRBV6-3,.,TRBJ2-7,CASSYSNIQGSYEQYF,TGTGCCAGCAGTTACTCCAACATACAGGGTAGCTACGAGCAGTACTTC
few,TRBV9,.,TRBJ1-3,CASSVERTKSIYF,TGTGCCAGCAGCGTAGAACGAACTAAGTCCATATATTTT
.,TRBV10-1,.,TRBJ2-1,CASSESGAQYNEQFF,TGCGCCAGCAGTGAGTCAGGGGCCCAATACAATGAGCAGTTCTTC
few,TRBV19,.,TRBJ1-1,CASKSITEAFF,TGTGCCAGTAAGAGTATCACTGAAGCTTTCTTT
.,TRBV7-2,TRBD2,TRBJ2-3,CASSLSGLAVRADTQYF,TGTGCCAGCAGCTTATCGGGACTAGCGGTGAGGGCAGATACGCAGTATTTT
.,TRBV10-3,.,TRBJ1-2,CAISESISGAPNYGYTF,TGTGCCATCAGTGAGAGTATTTCAGGGGCACCTAACTATGGCTACACCTTC
.,TRBV7-6,.,TRBJ1-6,CASSFTESSYNSPLHF,TGTGCCAGCAGCTTCACAGAGAGCTCCTATAATTCACCCCTCCACTTT
.,TRBV27,.,TRBJ2-7,CASSFVRGEQYF,TGTGCCAGCAGTTTTGTGAGAGGAGAGCAGTACTTC